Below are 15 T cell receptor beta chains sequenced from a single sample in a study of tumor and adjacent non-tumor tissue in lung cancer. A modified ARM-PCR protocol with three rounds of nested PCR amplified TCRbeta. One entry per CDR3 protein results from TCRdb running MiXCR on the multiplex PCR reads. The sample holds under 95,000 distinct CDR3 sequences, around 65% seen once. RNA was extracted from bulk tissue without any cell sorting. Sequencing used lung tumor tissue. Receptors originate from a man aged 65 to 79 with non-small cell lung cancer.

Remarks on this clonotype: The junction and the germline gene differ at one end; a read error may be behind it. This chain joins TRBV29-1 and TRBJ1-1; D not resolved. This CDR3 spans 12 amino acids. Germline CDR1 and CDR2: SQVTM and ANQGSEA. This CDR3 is CSVVDHGTEAVF. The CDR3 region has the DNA TGCAGCGTAGTGGACCATGGCACTGAAGCTGTCTTT.

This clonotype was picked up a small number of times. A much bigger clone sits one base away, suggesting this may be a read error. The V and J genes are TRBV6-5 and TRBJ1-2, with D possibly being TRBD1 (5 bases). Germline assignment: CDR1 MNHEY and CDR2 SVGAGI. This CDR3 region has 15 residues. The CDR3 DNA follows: TGTGCCGGCAGTTACTCGGACGGGGCTAGCTATGGCTACACCTTC. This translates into CAGSYSDGASYGYTF.

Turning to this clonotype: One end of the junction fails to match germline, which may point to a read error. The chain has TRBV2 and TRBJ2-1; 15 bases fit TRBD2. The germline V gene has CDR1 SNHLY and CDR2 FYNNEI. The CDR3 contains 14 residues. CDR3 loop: CVSSGTSGRYEQFF. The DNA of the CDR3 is TGTGTCAGCTCCGGGACTAGCGGGAGGTATGAGCAGTTCTTC.

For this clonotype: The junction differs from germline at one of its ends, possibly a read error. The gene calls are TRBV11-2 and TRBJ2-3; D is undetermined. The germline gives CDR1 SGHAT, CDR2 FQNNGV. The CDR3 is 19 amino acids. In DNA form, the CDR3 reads TGTGTCAGCAGCTCTGAAACCCGTAAAGAACTCCGAACCACAGATACGCAGTATTTT. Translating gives CVSSSETRKELRTTDTQYF.

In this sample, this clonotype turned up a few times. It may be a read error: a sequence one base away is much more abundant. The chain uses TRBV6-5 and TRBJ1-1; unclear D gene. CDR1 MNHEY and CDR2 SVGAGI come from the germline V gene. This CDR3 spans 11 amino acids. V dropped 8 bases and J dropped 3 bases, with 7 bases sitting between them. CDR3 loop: CASEGDTEAFF. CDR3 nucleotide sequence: TGTGCCAGCGAGGGTGACACTGAAGCTTTCTTT.

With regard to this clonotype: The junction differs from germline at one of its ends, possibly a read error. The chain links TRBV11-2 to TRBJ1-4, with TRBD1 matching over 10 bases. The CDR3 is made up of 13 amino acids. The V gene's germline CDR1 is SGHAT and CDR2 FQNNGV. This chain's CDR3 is CASSLGQGGKLYF. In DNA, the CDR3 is TGTGCCAGTAGCTTAGGACAGGGGGGTAAACTGTATTTT.

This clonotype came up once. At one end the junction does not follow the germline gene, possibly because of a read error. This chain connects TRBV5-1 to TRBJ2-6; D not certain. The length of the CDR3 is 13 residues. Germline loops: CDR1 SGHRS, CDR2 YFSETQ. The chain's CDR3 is CASTPGEANVLSF. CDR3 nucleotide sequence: TGCGCCAGCACCCCCGGTGAGGCCAACGTCCTGAGTTTC.

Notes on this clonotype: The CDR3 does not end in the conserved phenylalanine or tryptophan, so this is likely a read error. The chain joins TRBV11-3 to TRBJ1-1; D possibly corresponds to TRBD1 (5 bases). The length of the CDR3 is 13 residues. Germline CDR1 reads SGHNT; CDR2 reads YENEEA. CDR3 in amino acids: CTSSFQGNTEAFL. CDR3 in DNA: TGTACCAGCAGCTTCCAGGGGAACACTGAAGCTTTCCTT.

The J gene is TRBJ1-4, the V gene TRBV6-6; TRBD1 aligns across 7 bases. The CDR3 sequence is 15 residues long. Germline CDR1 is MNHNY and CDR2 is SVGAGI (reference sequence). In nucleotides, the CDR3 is TGTGTCAAGTGTGGCAGGGACAGCTTTTGTGAAAAACTGTTTTTT. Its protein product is CVKCGRDSFCEKLFF.

The CDR3 protein is CASSPGTGARAPQHF. The DNA for the CDR3 is TGCGCCAGCAGCCCCGGGACAGGGGCGCGAGCTCCTCAGCATTTT. The chain carries TRBV4-1 and TRBJ1-5; the match to TRBD1 covers 10 bases. Germline V gives CDR1 MGHRA, CDR2 YSYEKL. V trimming: 4 bases; J trimming: 13 bases; junction bases outside the gene matches: 13. CDR3 length equals 15 residues.

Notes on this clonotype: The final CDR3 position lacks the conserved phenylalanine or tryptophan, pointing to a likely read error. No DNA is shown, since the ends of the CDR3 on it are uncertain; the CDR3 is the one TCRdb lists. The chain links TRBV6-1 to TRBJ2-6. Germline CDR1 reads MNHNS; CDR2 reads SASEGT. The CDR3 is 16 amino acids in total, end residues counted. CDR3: CASSAEDNSGANVLTI.

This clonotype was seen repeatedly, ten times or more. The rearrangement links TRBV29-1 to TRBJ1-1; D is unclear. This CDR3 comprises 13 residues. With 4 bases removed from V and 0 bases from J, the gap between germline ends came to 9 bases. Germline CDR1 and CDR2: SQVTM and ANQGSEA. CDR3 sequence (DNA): TGCAGCGTTGTAATGGGGATGAACACTGAAGCTTTCTTT. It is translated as CSVVMGMNTEAFF.

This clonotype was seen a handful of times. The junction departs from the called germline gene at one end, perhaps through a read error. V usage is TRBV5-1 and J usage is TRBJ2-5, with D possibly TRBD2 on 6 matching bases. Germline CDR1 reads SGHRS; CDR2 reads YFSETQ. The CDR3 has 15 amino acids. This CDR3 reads CASNLEGIGMVTQYF. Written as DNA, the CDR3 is TGCGCCAGCAACTTGGAGGGGATAGGAATGGTGACCCAGTACTTC.

CDR3: CSVSGGGGSTDTQYF. CDR3 DNA: TGCAGCGTTTCAGGCGGGGGCGGCTCCACGGATACGCAGTATTTT. This chain uses TRBV29-1 with TRBJ2-3; D possibly corresponds to TRBD2 (7 bases). The CDR3 spans 15 residues. V was clipped by 5 bases and J by 6 bases, with 21 bases between them. The germline CDR1 and CDR2 sequences are SQVTM and ANQGSEA.

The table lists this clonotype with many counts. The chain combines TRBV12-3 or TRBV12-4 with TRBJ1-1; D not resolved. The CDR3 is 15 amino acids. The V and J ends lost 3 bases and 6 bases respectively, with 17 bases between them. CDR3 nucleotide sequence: TGTGCCAGCAGTTTGGCGGCCAAACGCTATCCTGAAGCTTTCTTT. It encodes CASSLAAKRYPEAFF.